This T cell receptor (beta chain) is drawn from a study of blood T cell repertoires in COVID-19. Across the whole study: T cells, B-cell-depleted T cells, or PBMCs supplied cDNA or gDNA.

This CDR3 is 14 amino acids long. CDR1 and CDR2 (germline): SNHLY, FYNNEI. The V and J ends lost 4 bases and 3 bases respectively, with 13 bases between them. Sequencing used immunoSEQ multiplex PCR; TCRdb keeps in-frame clones, though not all of them. This table holds 120,000 to 150,000 clones, approximately 83% found once. Enrollment of patients from Seattle took place during active infection, with longitudinal follow-up. V gene TRBV2 combines with J gene TRBJ2-7; a weak D match, TRBD1 (6 bases). The clonotype was recovered from a woman between 55 and 75 years old with COVID-19, enrolled during active disease. Sample: peripheral blood. The CDR3 DNA sequence: TGTGCCAGCAGTGTAGCAGGACAGCTCTACGAGCAGTACTTC. Its protein product is CASSVAGQLYEQYF.